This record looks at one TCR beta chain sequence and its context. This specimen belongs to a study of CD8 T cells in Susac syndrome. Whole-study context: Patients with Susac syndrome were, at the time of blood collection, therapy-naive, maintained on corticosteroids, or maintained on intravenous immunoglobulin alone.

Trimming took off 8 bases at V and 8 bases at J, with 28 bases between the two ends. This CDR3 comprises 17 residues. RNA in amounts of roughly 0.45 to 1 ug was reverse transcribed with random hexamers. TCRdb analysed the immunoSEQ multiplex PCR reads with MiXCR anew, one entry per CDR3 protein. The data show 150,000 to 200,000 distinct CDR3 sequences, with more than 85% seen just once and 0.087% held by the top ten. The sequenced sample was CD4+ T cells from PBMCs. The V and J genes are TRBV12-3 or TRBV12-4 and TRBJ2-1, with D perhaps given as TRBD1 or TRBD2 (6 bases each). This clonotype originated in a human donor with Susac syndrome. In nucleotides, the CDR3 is TGTGCCAGCGGGGGGCAGTCCCCGGGACTCGCTAAACATGAGCAGTTCTTC. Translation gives CASGGQSPGLAKHEQFF.